These 6 T cell receptor beta chains share one sample of origin, sequenced in a study of blood T cell repertoires in COVID-19. TCRdb's table, derived via immunoSEQ multiplex PCR, lists solely in-frame clones and lacks some. The sample consists of under 35,000 clones, more than 75% of them appearing once. Sequencing was carried out using peripheral blood. These receptors all stem from a human donor in a cohort sampled during active COVID-19.

This chain joins TRBV2 and TRBJ1-3, with 7 bases identical to TRBD1. V trimming: 6 bases; J trimming: 0 bases; junction bases outside the gene matches: 8. Looked up from germline, CDR1 is SNHLY and CDR2 is FYNNEI. This CDR3 region has 16 residues. The CDR3 region is CASRDAGTVSGNTIYF. In DNA, the CDR3 is TGTGCCAGCAGAGACGCCGGGACAGTCTCTGGAAACACCATATATTTT.

This clone was observed a few times. This chain connects TRBV11-3 to TRBJ2-1; 8 bases agree with TRBD1. The CDR3 consists of 14 residues. V dropped 6 bases and J dropped 3; count of bases not matched to a gene: 4. CDR1 is SGHNT and CDR2 is YENEEA in the germline V gene. As DNA, the CDR3 is TGTGCCAGCAGTCCTGGACAGGGCTACAATGAGCAGTTCTTC. Its translation is CASSPGQGYNEQFF. The full variable domain, in which reference TRBV11-3 and TRBJ2-1 provide the parts outside the CDR3, is EAGVVQSPRYKIIEKKQPVAFWCNPISGHNTLYWYLQNLGQGPELLIRYENEEAVDDSQLPKDRFSAERLKGVDSTLKIQPAELGDSAVYLCASSPGQGYNEQFFGPGTRLTVL.

The V gene is TRBV24-1, the J gene TRBJ2-2; TRBD2 is a possible D gene (5 bases). CDR3 size: 13 residues. CDR1 KGHDR and CDR2 SFDVKD come from the germline V gene. V shed 5 bases and J shed 6 bases, with 9 bases lying between them. CDR3 amino acids: CATSATSAGELFF. The CDR3 DNA is TGTGCCACCAGTGCAACTAGTGCCGGGGAGCTGTTTTTT.

The rearrangement uses TRBV9 and TRBJ2-2; 14 nucleotides align to TRBD2. CDR1 and CDR2 (germline): SGDLS, YYNGEE. This CDR3 comprises 20 residues. V lost 4 bases and J lost 0; bases outside the gene matches: 11. For the CDR3, the DNA is TGTGCCAGCAGCACAAGAGGACTAGCGGGGGGCCTCGCGAACACCGGGGAGCTGTTTTTT. This codes for CASSTRGLAGGLANTGELFF. Looking up the rest from reference TRBV9 and TRBJ2-2 gives the full variable domain: DSGVTQTPKHLITATGQRVTLRCSPRSGDLSVYWYQQSLDQGLQFLIQYYNGEERAKGNILERFSAQQFPDLHSELNLSSLELGDSALYFCASSTRGLAGGLANTGELFFGEGSRLTVL.

The V and J genes are TRBV6-4 and TRBJ2-3; D may be TRBD2 (6 bases). The V gene lost 4 bases and the J gene lost 2 bases, with 10 bases spanning the gap. The CDR3 is made up of 14 amino acids. Germline V gene sequence: CDR1 MRHNA, CDR2 SNTAGT. Here the CDR3 reads CASSATSNTDTQYF. Written as DNA, the CDR3 is TGTGCCAGCAGTGCCACTAGCAACACAGATACGCAGTATTTT.

This sequence joins TRBV11-2 and TRBJ1-1; weak D call: TRBD1 (5 bases). CDR3 length: 15 amino acids. Trimming took 1 base from V and 4 from J, leaving 13 bases between them. CDR1 is SGHAT and CDR2 is FQNNGV in the germline V gene. The DNA of the CDR3 is TGTGCCAGCAGCTTAGCCAGGTCAAGGGGCACTGAAGCTTTCTTT. Encoded protein: CASSLARSRGTEAFF.